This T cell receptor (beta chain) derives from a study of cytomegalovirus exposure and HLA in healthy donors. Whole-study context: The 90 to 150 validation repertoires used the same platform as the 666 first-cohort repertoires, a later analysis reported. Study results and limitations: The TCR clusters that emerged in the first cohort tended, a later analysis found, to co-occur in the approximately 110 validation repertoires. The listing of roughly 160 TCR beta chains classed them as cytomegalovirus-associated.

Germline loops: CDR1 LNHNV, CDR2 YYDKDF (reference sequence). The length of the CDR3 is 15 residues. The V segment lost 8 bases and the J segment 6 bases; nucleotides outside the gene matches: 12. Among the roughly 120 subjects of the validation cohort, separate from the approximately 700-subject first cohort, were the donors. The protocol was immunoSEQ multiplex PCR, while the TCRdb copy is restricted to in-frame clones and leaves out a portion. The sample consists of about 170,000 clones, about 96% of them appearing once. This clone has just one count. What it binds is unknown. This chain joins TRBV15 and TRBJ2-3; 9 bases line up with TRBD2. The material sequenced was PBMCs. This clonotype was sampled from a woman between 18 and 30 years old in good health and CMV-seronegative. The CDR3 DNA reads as TGTGCCACCCAACGGGGGCGGGGGGGCTGGGATACGCAGTATTTT. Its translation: CATQRGRGGWDTQYF.